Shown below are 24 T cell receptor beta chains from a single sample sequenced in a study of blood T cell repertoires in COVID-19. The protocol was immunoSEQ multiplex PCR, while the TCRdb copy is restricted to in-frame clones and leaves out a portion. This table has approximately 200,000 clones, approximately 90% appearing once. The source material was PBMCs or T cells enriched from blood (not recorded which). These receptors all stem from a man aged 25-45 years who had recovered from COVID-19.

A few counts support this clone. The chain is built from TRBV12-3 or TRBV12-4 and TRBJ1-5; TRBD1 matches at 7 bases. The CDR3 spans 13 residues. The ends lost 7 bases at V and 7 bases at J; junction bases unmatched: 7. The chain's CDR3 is CASTYGDRQPQHF. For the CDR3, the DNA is TGTGCCAGCACCTATGGGGACAGACAGCCCCAGCATTTT.

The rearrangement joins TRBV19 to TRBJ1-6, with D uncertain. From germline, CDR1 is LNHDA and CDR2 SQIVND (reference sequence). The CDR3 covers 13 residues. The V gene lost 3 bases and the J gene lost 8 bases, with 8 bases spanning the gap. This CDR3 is CASSMSPDSPLHF. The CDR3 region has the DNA TGTGCCAGTAGTATGTCCCCGGATTCACCCCTCCACTTT.

The CDR3 coding sequence is TGCAGCGTTCGACGGAGGCCCAATGAAAAACTGTTTTTT. Its protein product is CSVRRRPNEKLFF. This chain joins TRBV29-1 and TRBJ1-4, with D uncertain. CDR3 length: 13 amino acids. V lost 5 bases and J lost 5, with 12 bases in between. In germline, CDR1 is SQVTM, CDR2 ANQGSEA.

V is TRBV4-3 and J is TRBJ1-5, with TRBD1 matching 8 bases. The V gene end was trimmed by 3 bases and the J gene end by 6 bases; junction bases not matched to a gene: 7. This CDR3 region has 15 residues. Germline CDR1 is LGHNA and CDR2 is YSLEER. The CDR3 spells CASSQTTGEPQPQHF. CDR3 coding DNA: TGCGCCAGCAGCCAGACGACAGGGGAGCCTCAGCCCCAGCATTTT.

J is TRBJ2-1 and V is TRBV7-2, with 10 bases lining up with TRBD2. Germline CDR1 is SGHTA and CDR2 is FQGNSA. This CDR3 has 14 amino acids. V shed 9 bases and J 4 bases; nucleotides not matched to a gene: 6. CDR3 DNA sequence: TGTGCCAGTGAAAGGACTAGCGGATACAATGAGCAGTTCTTC. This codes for CASERTSGYNEQFF.

The CDR3, as DNA: TGTGCCAGTAGTATAGATCTCGCGGGGAGCACTGAAGCTTTCTTT. Encoded protein: CASSIDLAGSTEAFF. The chain links TRBV19 to TRBJ1-1, with D unclear. The V end lost 0 bases, the J end lost 4 bases, and 12 bases lay between the germline ends. The germline V gene has CDR1 LNHDA and CDR2 SQIVND (reference sequence). The length of the CDR3 is 15 residues.

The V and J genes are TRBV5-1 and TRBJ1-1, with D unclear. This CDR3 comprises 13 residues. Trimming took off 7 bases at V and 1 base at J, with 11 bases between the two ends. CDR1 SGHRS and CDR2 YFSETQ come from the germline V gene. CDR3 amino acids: CASGEGANTEAFF. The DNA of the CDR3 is TGCGCCAGCGGAGAGGGCGCGAACACTGAAGCTTTCTTT.

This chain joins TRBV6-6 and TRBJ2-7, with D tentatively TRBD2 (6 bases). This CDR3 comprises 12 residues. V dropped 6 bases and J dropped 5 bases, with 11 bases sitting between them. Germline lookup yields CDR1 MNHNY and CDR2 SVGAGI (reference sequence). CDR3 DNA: TGTGCCAGCAGAGTCAGGGAGGACGAGCAGTACTTC. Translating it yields CASRVREDEQYF.

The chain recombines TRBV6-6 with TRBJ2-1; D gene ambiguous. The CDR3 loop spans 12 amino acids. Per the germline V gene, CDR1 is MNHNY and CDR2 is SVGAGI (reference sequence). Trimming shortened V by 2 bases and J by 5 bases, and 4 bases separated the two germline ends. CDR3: CASSYLNNEQFF. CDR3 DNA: TGTGCCAGCAGTTACCTTAACAATGAGCAGTTCTTC.

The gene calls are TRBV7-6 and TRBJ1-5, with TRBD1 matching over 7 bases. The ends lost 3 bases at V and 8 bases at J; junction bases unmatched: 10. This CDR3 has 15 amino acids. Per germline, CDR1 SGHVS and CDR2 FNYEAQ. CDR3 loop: CASSLSPGGREPQHF. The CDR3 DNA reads TGTGCCAGCAGCTTGTCTCCAGGGGGAAGGGAGCCCCAGCATTTT.

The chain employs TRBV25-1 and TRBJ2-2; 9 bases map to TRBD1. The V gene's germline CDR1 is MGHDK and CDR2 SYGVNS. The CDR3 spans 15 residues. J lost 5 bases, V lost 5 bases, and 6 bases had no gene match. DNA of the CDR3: TGTGCCAGCAGTCCCCGGGACAGGGAAACCGGGGAGCTGTTTTTT. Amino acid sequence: CASSPRDRETGELFF.

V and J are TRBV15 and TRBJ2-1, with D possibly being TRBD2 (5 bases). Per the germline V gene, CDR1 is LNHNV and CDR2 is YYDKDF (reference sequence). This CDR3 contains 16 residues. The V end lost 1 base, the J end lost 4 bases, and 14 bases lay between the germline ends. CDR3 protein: CATSRALASGYNEQFF. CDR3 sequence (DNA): TGTGCCACCAGCAGAGCCTTAGCTTCGGGGTACAATGAGCAGTTCTTC. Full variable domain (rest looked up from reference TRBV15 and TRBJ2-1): DAMVIQNPRYQVTQFGKPVTLSCSQTLNHNVMYWYQQKSSQAPKLLFHYYDKDFNNEADTPDNFQSRRPNTSFCFLDIRSPGLGDTAMYLCATSRALASGYNEQFFGPGTRLTVL.

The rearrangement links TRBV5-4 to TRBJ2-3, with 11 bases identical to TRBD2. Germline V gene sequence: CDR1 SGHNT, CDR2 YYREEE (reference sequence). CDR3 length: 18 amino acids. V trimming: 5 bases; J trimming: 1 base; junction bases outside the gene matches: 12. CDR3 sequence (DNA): TGTGCCAGCAGTTTTAGCGGGAGGGCCTTCCCCGGCACAGATACGCAGTATTTT. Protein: CASSFSGRAFPGTDTQYF.

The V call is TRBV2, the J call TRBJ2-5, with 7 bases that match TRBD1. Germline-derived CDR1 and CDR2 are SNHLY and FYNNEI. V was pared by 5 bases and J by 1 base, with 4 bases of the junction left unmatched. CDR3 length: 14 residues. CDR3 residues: CASSSSGGQETQYF. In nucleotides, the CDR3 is TGTGCCAGCAGTAGTTCAGGGGGCCAAGAGACCCAGTACTTC.

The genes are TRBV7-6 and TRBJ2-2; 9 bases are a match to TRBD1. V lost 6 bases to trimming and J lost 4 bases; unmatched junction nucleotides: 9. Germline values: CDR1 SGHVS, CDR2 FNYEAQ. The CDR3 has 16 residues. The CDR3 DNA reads TGTGCCAGCAGTTATGGACAGGGGCGAAGCACCGGGGAGCTGTTTTTT. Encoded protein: CASSYGQGRSTGELFF.

The chain's CDR3 is CASSQVSGNTIYF. CDR3 nucleotides: TGCGCCAGCAGCCAAGTCTCCGGAAACACCATATATTTT. The V call is TRBV4-3, the J call TRBJ1-3, with D unclear. V lost 1 base to trimming and J lost 4 bases, with 5 bases between them. The CDR3 has 13 residues. CDR1 is LGHNA, CDR2 YSLEER, per germline.

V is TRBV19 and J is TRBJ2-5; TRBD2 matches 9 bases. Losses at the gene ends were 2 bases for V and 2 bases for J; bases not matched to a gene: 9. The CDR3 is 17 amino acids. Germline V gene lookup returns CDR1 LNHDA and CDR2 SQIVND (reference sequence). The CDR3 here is CASSIIAGEWGQETQYF. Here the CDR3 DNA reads TGTGCCAGTAGTATAATAGCGGGAGAATGGGGGCAAGAGACCCAGTACTTC.

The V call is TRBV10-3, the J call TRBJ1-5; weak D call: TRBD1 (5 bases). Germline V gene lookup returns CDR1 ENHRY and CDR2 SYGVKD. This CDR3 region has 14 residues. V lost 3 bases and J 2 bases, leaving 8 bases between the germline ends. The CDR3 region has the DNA TGTGCCATCAGTGATACAGGAGGCAATCAGCCCCAGCATTTT. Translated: CAISDTGGNQPQHF.

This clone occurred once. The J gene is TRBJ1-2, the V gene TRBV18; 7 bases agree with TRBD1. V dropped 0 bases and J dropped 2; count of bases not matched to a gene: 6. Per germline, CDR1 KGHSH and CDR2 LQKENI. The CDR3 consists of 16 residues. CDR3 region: CASSPPSTGSNYGYTF. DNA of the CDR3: TGTGCCAGCTCACCACCCTCGACAGGGTCAAACTATGGCTACACCTTC. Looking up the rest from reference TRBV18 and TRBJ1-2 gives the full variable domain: NAGVMQNPRHLVRRRGQEARLRCSPMKGHSHVYWYRQLPEEGLKFMVYLQKENIIDESGMPKERFSAEFPKEGPSILRIQQVVRGDSAAYFCASSPPSTGSNYGYTFGSGTRLTVV.

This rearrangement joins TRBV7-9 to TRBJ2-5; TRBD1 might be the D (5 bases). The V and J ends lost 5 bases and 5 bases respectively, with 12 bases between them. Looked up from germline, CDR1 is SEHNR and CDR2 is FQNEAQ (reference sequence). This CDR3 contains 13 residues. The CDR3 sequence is CASSPSGLETQYF. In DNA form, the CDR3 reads TGTGCCAGCAGCCCTTCAGGGTTGGAGACCCAGTACTTC.

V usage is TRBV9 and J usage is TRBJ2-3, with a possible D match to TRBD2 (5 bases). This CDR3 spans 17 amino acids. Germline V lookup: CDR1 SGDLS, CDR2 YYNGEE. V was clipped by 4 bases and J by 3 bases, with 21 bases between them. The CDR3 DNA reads TGTGCCAGCAGCCCCGAACTCGAGGGCGCCGGGACAGATACGCAGTATTTT. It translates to CASSPELEGAGTDTQYF.

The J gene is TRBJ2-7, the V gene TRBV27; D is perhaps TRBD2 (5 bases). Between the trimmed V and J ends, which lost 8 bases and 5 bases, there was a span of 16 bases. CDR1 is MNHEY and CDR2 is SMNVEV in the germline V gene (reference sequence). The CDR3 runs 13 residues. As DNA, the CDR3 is TGTGCCAGCCAGCGGACGTTTACGAACGAGCAGTACTTC. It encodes CASQRTFTNEQYF.

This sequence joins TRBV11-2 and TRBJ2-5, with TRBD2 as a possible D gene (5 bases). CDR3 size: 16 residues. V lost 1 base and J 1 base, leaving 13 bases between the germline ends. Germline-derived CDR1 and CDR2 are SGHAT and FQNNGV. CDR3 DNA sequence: TGTGCCAGCAGCTTAGGGCTAGCCTTTAGCCAAGAGACCCAGTACTTC. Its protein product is CASSLGLAFSQETQYF.

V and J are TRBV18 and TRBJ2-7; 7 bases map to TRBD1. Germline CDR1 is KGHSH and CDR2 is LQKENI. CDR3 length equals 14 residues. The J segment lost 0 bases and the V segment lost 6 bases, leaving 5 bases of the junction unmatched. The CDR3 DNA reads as TGTGCCAGCTCGTCAGACAGGGACTCCTACGAGCAGTACTTC. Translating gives CASSSDRDSYEQYF.